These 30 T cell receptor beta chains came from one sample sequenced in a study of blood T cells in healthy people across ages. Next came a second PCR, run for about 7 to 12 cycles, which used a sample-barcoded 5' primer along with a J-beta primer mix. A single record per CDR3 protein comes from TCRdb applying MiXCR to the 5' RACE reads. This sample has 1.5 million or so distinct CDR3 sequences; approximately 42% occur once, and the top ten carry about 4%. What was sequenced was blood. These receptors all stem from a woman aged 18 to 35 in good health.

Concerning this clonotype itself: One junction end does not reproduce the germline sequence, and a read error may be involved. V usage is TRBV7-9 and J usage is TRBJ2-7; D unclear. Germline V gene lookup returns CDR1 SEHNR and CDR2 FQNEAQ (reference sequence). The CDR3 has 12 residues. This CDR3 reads CTSSLTRDEQYF. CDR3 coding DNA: TGTACCAGCAGCTTAACCCGGGACGAGCAGTACTTC.

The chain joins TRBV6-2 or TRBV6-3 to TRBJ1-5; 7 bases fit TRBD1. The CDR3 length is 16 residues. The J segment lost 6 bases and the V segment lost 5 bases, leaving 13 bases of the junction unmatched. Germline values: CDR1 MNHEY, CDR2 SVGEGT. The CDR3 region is CASSQTSTGTSQPQHF. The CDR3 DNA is TGTGCCAGCAGTCAAACCTCGACAGGGACCTCTCAGCCCCAGCATTTT.

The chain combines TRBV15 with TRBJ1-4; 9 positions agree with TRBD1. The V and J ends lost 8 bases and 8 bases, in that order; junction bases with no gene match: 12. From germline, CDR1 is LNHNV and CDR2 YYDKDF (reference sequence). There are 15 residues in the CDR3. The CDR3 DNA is TGTGCCACCCGATCGACAGGGGGAAGGAAAGAAAAACTGTTTTTT. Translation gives CATRSTGGRKEKLFF.

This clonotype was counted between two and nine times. The CDR3 coding sequence is TGCGCCAGCAGCCCATCGACAGGTTTAAATGAAAAACTGTTTTTT. It codes for CASSPSTGLNEKLFF. This rearrangement joins TRBV4-3 to TRBJ1-4; TRBD1 might be the D (6 bases). The CDR3 contains 15 residues. Germline V gene sequence: CDR1 LGHNA, CDR2 YSLEER. Trimming removed 4 bases at V and 5 bases at J, with 14 bases between.

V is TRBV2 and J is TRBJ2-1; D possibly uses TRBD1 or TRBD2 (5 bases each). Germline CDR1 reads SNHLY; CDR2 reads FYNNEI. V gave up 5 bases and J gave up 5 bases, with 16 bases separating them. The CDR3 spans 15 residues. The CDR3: CASSPGAIKHNEQFF. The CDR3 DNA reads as TGTGCCAGCAGTCCCGGGGCTATTAAACACAATGAGCAGTTCTTC.

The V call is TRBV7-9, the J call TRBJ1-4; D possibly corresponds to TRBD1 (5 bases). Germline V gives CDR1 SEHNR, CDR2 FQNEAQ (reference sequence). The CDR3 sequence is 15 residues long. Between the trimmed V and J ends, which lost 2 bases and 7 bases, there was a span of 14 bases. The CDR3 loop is CASSLSRTLSEKLFF. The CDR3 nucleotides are TGTGCCAGCAGCTTATCCCGGACACTGAGTGAAAAACTGTTTTTT.

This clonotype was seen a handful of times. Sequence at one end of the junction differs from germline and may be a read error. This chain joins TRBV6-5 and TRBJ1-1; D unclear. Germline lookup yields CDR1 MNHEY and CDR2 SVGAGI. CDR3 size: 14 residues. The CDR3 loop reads CASSHSRANTEAFF. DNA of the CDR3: TGTGCCAGCAGTCACTCGAGAGCGAATACTGAAGCTTTCTTT.

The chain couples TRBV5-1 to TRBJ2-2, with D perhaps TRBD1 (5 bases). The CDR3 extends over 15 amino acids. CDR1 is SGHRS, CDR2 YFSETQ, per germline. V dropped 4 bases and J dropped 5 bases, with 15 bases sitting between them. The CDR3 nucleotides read TGCGCCAGCAGCCCGCGTTTGACAGAGACCGGGGAGCTGTTTTTT. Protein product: CASSPRLTETGELFF.

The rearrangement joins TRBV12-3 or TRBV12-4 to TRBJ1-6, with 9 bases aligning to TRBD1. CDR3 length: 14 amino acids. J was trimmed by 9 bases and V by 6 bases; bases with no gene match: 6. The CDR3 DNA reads TGTGCCAGCAGAAAACAGGGGGCAAGTTCACCCCTCCACTTT. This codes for CASRKQGASSPLHF.

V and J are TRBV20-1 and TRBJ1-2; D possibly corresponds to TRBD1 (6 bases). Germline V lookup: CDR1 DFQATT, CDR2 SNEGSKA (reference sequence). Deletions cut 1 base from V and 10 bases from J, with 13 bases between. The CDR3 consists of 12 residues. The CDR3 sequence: CSARVGQLAYTF. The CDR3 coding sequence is TGCAGTGCTAGAGTCGGACAGCTGGCCTACACCTTC.

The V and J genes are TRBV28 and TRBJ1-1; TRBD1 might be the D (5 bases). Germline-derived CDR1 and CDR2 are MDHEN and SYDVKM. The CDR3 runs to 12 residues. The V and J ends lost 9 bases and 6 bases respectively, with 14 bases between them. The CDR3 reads CASTLGGPEAFF. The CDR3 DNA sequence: TGTGCCAGTACCCTTGGGGGACCTGAAGCTTTCTTT.

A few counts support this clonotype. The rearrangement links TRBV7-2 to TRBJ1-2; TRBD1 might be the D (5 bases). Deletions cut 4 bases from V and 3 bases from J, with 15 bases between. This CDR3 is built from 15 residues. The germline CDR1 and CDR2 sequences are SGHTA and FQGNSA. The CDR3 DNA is TGTGCCAGCAGCTCTCCGGGGAGGGGCGACTATGGCTACACCTTC. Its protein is CASSSPGRGDYGYTF.

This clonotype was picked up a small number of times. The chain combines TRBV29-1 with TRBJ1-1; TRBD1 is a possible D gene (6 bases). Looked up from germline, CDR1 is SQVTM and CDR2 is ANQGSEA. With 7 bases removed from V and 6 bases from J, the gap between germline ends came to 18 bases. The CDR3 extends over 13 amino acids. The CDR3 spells CSAARAGASEAFF. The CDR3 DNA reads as TGCAGCGCTGCTCGGGCGGGGGCGTCTGAAGCTTTCTTT. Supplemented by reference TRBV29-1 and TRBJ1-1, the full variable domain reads SAVISQKPSRDICQRGTSLTIQCQVDSQVTMMFWYRQQPGQSLTLIATANQGSEATYESGFVIDKFPISRPNLTFSTLTVSNMSPEDSSIYLCSAARAGASEAFFGQGTRLTVV.

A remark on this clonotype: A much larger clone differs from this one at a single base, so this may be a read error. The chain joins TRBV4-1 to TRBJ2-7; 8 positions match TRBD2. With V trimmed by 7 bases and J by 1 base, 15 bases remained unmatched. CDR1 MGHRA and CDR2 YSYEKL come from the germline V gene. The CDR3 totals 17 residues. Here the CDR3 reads CASTETSVLSVSYEQYF. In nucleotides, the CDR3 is TGCGCCAGCACCGAGACTAGCGTGCTCTCCGTGTCCTACGAGCAGTACTTC.

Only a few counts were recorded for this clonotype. In nucleotides, the CDR3 is TGCAGCGTTGGGGAGACTGGCTACACCTTC. Amino acid sequence: CSVGETGYTF. V usage is TRBV29-1 and J usage is TRBJ1-2; the D is unclear. CDR1 is SQVTM, CDR2 ANQGSEA, per germline. This CDR3 has 10 residues. The V end was cut by 4 bases, the J end by 7 bases, with 7 bases between.

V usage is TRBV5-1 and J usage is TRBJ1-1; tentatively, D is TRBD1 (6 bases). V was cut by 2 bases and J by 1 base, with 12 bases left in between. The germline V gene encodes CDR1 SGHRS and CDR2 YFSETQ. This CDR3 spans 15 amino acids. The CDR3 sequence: CASSFTGTRNTEAFF. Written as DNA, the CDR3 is TGCGCCAGCAGCTTTACAGGGACAAGGAACACTGAAGCTTTCTTT. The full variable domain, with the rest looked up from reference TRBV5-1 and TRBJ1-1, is KAGVTQTPRYLIKTRGQQVTLSCSPISGHRSVSWYQQTPGQGLQFLFEYFSETQRNKGNFPGRFSGRQFSNSRSEMNVSTLELGDSALYLCASSFTGTRNTEAFFGQGTRLTVV.

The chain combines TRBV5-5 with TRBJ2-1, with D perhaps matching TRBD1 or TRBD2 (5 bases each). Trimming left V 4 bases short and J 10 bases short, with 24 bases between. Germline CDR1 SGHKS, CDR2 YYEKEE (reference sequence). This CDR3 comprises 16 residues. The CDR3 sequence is CASSQISGTQGHEQFF. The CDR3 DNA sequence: TGTGCCAGCAGCCAAATTTCCGGGACCCAGGGCCACGAGCAGTTCTTC. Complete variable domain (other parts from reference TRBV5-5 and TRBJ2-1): DAGVTQSPTHLIKTRGQQVTLRCSPISGHKSVSWYQQVLGQGPQFIFQYYEKEERGRGNFPDRFSARQFPNYSSELNVNALLLGDSALYLCASSQISGTQGHEQFFGPGTRLTVL.

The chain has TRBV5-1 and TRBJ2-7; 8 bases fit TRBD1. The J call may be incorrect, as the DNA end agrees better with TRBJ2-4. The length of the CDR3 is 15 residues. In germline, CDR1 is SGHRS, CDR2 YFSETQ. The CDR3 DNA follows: TGCGCCAGCAGCTTAGGACAGGGCGGAGGGAACATTCAGTACTTC. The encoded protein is CASSLGQGGGNIQYF.

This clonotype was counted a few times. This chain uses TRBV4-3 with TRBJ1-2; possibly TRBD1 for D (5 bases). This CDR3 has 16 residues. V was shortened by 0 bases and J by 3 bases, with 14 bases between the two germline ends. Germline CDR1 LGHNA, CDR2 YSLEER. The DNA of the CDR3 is TGCGCCAGCAGCCAAGATTGGGGTGGGGGGTACTATGGCTACACCTTC. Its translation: CASSQDWGGGYYGYTF.

CDR3 DNA sequence: TGTGCCAGCAGTTCCCGGGACTCCTATTATGGCTACACCTTC. Translating it yields CASSSRDSYYGYTF. The chain has TRBV28 and TRBJ1-2, with a possible D match to TRBD1 (5 bases). This CDR3 region has 14 residues. CDR1 and CDR2 (germline): MDHEN, SYDVKM. V was clipped by 4 bases and J by 5 bases, with 14 bases between them.

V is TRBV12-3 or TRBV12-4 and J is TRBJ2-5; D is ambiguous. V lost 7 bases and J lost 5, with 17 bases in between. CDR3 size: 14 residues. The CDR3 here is CASTHGARAETQYF. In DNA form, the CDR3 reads TGTGCCAGCACCCACGGAGCCCGAGCGGAGACCCAGTACTTC.

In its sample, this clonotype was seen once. CDR3 DNA: TGTGCCAGCAGTTTCGGGACTGCCTCCTACGGGCAGTACTTC. Protein product: CASSFGTASYGQYF. V usage is TRBV27 and J usage is TRBJ2-5; possible D gene TRBD2, 6 bases. The CDR3 has 14 residues. Germline V gives CDR1 MNHEY, CDR2 SMNVEV (reference sequence). Trimming took off 3 bases at V and 11 bases at J, with 19 bases between the two ends.

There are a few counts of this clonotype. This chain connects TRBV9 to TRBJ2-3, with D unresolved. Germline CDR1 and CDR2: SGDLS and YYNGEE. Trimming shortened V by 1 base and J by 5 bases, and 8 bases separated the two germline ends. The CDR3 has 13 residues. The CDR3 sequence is CASSVIKGDTQYF. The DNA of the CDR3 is TGTGCCAGCAGCGTAATCAAAGGAGATACGCAGTATTTT.

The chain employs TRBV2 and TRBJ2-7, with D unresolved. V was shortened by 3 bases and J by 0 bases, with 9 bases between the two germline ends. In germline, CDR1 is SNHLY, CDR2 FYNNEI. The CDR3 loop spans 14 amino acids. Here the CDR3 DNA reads TGTGCCAGCAGTGATGGGTCCCCCTCCTACGAGCAGTACTTC. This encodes CASSDGSPSYEQYF.

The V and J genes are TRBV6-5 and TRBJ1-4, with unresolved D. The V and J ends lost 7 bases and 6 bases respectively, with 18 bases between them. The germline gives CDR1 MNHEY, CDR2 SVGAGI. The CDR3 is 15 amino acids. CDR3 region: CASTKTQEGYEKLFF. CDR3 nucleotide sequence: TGTGCCAGCACTAAAACTCAGGAGGGTTATGAAAAACTGTTTTTT.

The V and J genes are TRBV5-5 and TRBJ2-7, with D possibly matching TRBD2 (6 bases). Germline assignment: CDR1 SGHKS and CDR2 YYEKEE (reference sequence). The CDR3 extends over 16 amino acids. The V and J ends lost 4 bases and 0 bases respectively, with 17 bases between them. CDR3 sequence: CASSPNTGLSSYEQYF. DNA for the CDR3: TGTGCCAGCAGCCCAAACACGGGACTCAGCTCCTACGAGCAGTACTTC. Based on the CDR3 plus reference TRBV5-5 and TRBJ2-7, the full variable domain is DAGVTQSPTHLIKTRGQQVTLRCSPISGHKSVSWYQQVLGQGPQFIFQYYEKEERGRGNFPDRFSARQFPNYSSELNVNALLLGDSALYLCASSPNTGLSSYEQYFGPGTRLTVT.

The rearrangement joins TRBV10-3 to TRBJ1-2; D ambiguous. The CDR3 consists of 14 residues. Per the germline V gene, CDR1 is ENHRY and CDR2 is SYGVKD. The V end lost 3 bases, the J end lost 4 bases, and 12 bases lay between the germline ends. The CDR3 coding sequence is TGTGCCATCAGTGAAGAGGCCCTTGGCTATGGCTACACCTTC. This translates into CAISEEALGYGYTF.

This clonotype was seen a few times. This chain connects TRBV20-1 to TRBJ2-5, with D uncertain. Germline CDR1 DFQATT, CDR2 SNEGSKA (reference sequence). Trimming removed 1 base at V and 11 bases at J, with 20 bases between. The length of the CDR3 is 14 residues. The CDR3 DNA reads TGCAGTGCTAGAGTGGGCTTAGATTTCAATGAGCAGTACTTC. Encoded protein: CSARVGLDFNEQYF.

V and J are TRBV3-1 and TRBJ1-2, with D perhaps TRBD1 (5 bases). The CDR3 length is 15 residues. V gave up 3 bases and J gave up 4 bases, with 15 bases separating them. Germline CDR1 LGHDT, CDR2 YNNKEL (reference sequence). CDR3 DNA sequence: TGTGCCAGCAGCCATAGAGGGACGGGGGGCTATGGCTACACCTTC. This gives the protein CASSHRGTGGYGYTF. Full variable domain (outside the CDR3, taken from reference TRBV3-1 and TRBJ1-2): DTAVSQTPKYLVTQMGNDKSIKCEQNLGHDTMYWYKQDSKKFLKIMFSYNNKELIINETVPNRFSPKSPDKAHLNLHINSLELGDSAVYFCASSHRGTGGYGYTFGSGTRLTVV.

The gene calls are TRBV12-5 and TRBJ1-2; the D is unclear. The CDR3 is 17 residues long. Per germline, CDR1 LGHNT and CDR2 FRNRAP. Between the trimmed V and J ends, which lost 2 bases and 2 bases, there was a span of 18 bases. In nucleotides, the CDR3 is TGTGCTAGTGGTTTGATAACCGGGAAGGGCGGAAACTATGGCTACACCTTC. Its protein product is CASGLITGKGGNYGYTF. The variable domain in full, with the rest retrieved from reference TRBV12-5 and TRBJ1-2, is DARVTQTPRHKVTEMGQEVTMRCQPILGHNTVFWYRQTMMQGLELLAYFRNRAPLDDSGMPKDRFSAEMPDATLATLKIQPSEPRDSAVYFCASGLITGKGGNYGYTFGSGTRLTVV.